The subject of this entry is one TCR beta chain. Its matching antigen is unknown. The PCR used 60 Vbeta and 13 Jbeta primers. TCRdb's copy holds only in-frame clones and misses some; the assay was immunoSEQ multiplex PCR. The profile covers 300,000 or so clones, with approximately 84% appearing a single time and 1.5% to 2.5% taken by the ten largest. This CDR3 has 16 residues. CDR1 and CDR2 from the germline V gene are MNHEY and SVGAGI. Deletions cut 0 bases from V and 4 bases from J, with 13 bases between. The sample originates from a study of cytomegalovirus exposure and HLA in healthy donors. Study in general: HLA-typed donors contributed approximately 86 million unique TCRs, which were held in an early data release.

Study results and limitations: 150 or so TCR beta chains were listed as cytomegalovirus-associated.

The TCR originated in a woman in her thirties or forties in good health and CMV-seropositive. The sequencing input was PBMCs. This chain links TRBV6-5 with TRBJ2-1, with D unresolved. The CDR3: CASSYSAALRYNEQFF. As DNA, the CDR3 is TGTGCCAGCAGTTACTCTGCGGCCCTTAGGTACAATGAGCAGTTCTTC.